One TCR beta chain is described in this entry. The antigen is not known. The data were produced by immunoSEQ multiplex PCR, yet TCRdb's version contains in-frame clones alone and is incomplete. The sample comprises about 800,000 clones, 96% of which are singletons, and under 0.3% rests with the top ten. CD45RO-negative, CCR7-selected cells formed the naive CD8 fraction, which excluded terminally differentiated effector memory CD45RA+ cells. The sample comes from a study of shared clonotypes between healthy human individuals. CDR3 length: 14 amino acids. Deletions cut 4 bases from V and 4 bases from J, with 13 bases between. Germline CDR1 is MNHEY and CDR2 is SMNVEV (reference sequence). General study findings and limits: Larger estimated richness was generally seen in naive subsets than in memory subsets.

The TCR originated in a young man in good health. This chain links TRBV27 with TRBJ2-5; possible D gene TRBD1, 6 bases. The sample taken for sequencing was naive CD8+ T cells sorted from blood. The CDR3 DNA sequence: TGTGCCAGCAGTTCTGTCGGACAGTTAGAGACCCAGTACTTC. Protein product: CASSSVGQLETQYF.